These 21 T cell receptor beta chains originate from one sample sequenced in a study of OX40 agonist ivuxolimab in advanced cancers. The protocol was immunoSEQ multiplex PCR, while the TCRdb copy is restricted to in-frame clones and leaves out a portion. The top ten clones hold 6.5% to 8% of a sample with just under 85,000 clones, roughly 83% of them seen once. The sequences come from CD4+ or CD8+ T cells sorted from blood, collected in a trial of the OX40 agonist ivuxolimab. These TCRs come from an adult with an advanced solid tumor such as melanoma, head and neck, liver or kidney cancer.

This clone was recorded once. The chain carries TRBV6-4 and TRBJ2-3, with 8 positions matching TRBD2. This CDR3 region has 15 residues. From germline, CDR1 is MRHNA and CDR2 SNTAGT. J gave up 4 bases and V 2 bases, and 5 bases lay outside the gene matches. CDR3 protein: CASSDSRGGADTQYF. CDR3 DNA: TGTGCCAGCAGTGACAGCCGGGGGGGCGCAGATACGCAGTATTTT.

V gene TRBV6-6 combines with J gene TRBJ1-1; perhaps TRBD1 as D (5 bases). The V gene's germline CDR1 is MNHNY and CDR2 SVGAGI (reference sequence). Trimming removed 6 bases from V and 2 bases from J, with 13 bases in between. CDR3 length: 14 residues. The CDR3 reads CASSRDGTNTEAFF. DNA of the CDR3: TGTGCCAGCAGCCGGGACGGAACCAACACTGAAGCTTTCTTT.

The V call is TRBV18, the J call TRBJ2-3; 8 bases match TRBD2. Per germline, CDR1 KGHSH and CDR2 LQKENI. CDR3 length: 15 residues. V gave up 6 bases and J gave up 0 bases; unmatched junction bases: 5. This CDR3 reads CASSRQRGSTDTQYF. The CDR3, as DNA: TGTGCCAGCTCTCGCCAGCGGGGGAGCACAGATACGCAGTATTTT. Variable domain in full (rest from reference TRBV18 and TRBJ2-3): NAGVMQNPRHLVRRRGQEARLRCSPMKGHSHVYWYRQLPEEGLKFMVYLQKENIIDESGMPKERFSAEFPKEGPSILRIQQVVRGDSAAYFCASSRQRGSTDTQYFGPGTRLTVL.

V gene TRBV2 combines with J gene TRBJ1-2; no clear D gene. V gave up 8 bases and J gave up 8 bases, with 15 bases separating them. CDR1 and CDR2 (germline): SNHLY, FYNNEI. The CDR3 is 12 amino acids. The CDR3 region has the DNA TGTGCCAGCGGGAGGGAGCCAGGAGGCTACACCTTC. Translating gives CASGREPGGYTF.

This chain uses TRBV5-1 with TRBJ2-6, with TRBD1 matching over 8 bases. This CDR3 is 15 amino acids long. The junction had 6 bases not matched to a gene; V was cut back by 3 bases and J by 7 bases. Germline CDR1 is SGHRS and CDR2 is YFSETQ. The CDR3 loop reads CASSSGGAEANVLTF. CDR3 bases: TGCGCCAGCAGCTCAGGGGGCGCTGAAGCCAACGTCCTGACTTTC.

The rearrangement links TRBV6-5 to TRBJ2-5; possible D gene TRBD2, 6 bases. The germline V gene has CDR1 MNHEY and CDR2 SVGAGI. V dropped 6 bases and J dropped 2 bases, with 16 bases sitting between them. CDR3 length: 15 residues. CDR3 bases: TGTGCCAGCAGCCAAACCTGGACTATTCAAGAGACCCAGTACTTC. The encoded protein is CASSQTWTIQETQYF.

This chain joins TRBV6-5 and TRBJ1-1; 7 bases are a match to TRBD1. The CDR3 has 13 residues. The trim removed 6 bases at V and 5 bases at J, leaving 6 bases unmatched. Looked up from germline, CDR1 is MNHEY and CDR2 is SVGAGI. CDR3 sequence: CASRATGVTEAFF. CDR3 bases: TGTGCCAGCAGGGCAACAGGGGTTACTGAAGCTTTCTTT.

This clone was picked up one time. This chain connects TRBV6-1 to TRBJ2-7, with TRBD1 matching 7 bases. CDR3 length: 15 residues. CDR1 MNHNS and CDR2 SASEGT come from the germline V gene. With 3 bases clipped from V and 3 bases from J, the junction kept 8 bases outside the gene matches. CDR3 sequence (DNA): TGTGCCAGCAGTGAGGGGACAGCGAAGGGCTACGAGCAGTACTTC. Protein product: CASSEGTAKGYEQYF.

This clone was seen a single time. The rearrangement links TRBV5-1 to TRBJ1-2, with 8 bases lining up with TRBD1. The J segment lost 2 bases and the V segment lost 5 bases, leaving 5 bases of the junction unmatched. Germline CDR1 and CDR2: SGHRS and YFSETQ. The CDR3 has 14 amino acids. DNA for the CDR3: TGCGCCAGCAGAGGACAGGGAGGCAACTATGGCTACACCTTC. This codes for CASRGQGGNYGYTF.

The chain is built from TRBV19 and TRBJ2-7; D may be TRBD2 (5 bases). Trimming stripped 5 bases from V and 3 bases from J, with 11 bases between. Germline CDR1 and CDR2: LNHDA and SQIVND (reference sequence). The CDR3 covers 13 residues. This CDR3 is CASSGGLSYEQYF. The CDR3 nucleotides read TGTGCCAGTAGTGGCGGACTGAGCTACGAGCAGTACTTC.

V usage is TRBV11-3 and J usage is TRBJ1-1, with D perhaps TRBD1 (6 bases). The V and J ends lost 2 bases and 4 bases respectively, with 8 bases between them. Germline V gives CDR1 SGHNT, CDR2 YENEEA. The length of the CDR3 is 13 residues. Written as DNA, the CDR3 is TGTGCCAGCAGCTTATCACAGGGCACTGAAGCTTTCTTT. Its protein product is CASSLSQGTEAFF.

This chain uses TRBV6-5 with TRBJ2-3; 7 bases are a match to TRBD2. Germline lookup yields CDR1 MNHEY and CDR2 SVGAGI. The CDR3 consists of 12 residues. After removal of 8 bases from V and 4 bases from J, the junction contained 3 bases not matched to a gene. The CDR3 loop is CASWGGPDTQYF. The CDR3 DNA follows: TGTGCCAGCTGGGGGGGTCCAGATACGCAGTATTTT.

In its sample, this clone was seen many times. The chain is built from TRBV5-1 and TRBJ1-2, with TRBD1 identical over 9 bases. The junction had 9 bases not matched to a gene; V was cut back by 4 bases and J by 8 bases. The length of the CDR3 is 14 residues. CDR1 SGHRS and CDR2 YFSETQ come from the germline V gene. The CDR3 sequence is CASSRGTGKRGYTF. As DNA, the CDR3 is TGCGCCAGCAGCCGCGGGACAGGGAAGAGGGGCTACACCTTC.

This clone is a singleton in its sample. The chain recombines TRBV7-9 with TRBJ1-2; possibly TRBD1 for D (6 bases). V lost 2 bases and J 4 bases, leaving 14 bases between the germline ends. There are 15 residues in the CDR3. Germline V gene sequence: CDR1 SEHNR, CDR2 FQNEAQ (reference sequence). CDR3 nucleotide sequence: TGTGCCAGCAGCTTATCGGCAGGGGAAGGCTATGGCTACACCTTC. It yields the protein CASSLSAGEGYGYTF.

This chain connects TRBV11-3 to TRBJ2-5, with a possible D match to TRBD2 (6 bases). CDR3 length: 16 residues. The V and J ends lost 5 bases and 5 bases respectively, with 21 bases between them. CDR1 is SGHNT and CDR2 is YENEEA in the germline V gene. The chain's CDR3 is CASSPAGRLQWETQYF. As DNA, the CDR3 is TGTGCCAGCAGCCCAGCGGGCAGATTGCAATGGGAGACCCAGTACTTC.

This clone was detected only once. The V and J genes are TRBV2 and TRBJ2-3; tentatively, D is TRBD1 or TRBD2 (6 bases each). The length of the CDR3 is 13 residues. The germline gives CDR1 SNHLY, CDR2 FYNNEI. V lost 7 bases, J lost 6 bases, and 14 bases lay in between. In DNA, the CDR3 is TGTGCCAGCACGCCGTGGGGGGCGGATACGCAGTATTTT. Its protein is CASTPWGADTQYF.

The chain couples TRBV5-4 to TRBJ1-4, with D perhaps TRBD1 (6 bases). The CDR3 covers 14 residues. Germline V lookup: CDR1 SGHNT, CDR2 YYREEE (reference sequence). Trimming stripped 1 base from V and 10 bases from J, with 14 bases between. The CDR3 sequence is CASSLRQGSGKLFF. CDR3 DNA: TGTGCCAGCAGCTTGCGGCAGGGGAGTGGAAAACTGTTTTTT.

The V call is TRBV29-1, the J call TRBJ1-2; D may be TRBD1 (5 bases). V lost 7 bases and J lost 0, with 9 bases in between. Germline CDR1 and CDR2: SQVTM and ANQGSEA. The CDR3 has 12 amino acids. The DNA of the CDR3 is TGCAGCGCGCAGGGCTCTAACTATGGCTACACCTTC. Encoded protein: CSAQGSNYGYTF.

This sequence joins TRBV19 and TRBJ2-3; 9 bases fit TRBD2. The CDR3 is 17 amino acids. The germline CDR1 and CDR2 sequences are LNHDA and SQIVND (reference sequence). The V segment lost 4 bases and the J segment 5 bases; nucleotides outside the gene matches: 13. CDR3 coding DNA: TGTGCCAGTAGTAGGGCTAGCGGGACGACCAGGATAGATACGCAGTATTTT. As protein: CASSRASGTTRIDTQYF.

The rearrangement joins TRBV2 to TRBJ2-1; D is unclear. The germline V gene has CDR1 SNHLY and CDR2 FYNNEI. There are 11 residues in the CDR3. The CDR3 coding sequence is TGTCGCAGTTTCTCCTACAATGAGCAGTTCTTC. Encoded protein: CRSFSYNEQFF.

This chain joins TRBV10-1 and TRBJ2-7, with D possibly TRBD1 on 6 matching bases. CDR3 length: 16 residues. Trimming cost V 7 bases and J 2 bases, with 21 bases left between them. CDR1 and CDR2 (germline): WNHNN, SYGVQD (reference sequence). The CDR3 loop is CASTRTAHRLTYEQYF. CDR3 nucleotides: TGCGCCAGCACAAGGACAGCTCACCGACTTACCTACGAGCAGTACTTC.